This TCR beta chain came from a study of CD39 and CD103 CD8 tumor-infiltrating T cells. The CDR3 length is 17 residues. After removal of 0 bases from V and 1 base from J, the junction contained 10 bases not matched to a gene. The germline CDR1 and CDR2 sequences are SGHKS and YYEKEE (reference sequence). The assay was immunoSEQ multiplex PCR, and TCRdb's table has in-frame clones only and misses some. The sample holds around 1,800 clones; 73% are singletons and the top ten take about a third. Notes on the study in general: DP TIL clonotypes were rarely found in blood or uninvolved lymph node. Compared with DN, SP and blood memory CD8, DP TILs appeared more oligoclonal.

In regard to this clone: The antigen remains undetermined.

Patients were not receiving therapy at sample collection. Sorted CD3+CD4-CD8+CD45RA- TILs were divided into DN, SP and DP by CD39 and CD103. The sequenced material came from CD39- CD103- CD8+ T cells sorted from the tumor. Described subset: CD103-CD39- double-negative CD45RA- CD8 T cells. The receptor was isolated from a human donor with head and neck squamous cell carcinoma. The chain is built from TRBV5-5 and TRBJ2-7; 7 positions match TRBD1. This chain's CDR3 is CASSLGGRPTGSYEQYF. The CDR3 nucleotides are TGTGCCAGCAGCTTGGGGGGAAGACCGACAGGGTCCTACGAGCAGTACTTC.